One TCR beta chain is described in this entry. Antigen unknown. Both 60 Vbeta primers and 13 Jbeta primers went into the PCR. TCRdb keeps only in-frame clones here, not all; method: immunoSEQ multiplex PCR. The sample shows about 150,000 clones, more than 60% of them seen only once. The germline V gene has CDR1 MDHEN and CDR2 SYDVKM. Trimming took 1 base from V and 8 from J, leaving 8 bases between them. This CDR3 comprises 12 residues. This entry comes from a study of cytomegalovirus exposure and HLA in healthy donors. Study-wide findings and caveats: About 87% or about 30% of the time was how often most TCR beta V segments were productive, according to an earlier analysis.

Sequenced: PBMCs. The TCR was taken from a woman aged 25 to 39 in good health and CMV-seropositive. The chain links TRBV28 to TRBJ1-1; D gene ambiguous. In DNA, the CDR3 is TGTGCCAGCAGTTTATTGAGGCGCGAAGCTTTCTTT. This codes for CASSLLRREAFF.